The rows below give T cell receptor beta chains drawn from one sample of a study of blood T cell repertoires in COVID-19. The assay was immunoSEQ multiplex PCR, and TCRdb's table has in-frame clones only and misses some. The sample consists of 99,000 or so clones, 81% of them appearing once. Sequences were obtained from peripheral blood. The receptors were sampled from a woman in her seventies with acute or convalescent COVID-19. CDR3s include the opening cysteine and the closing phenylalanine or tryptophan. The order of the fields is J gene, V gene, D gene, clone size, CDR3 DNA, CDR3 protein. A D gene is named only where the DNA matches it firmly. Not every row has a clone size; where given, it reads once, few, many or a size class.

TRBJ1-2,TRBV7-2,NA,NA,TGTGCCAGCAGCCAGCCTAGCCGATATGGCTACACCTTC,CASSQPSRYGYTF
TRBJ1-2,TRBV7-2,TRBD1,NA,TGTGCCAGCAGCTTATGGGACAGCAGATCCGGCTACACCTTC,CASSLWDSRSGYTF
TRBJ2-2,TRBV18,NA,NA,TGTGCCAGCTCACCCGGACAGAGCAACACCGGGGAGCTGTTTTTT,CASSPGQSNTGELFF
TRBJ1-2,TRBV6-1,NA,NA,TGTGCCAGCAGTGAAGACAGGGCGAGATATGGCTACACCTTC,CASSEDRARYGYTF
TRBJ2-7,TRBV6-1,TRBD2,once,TGTGCCAGCAGTGAAAGACTAGCGGGCAGCTACGAGCAGTACTTC,CASSERLAGSYEQYF
TRBJ1-4,TRBV28,NA,NA,TGTGCCAGCAGCCATGGGGAGGGAACTAATGAAAAACTGTTTTTT,CASSHGEGTNEKLFF
TRBJ2-1,TRBV7-2,NA,NA,TGTGCCAGCAGCTTAAGAGCGGCCTCCTACAATGAGCAGTTCTTC,CASSLRAASYNEQFF
TRBJ1-1,TRBV27,NA,NA,TGTGCCAGCAGGTTTCAGGGGTTGAACACTGAAGCTTTCTTT,CASRFQGLNTEAFF
TRBJ1-2,TRBV18,NA,NA,TGTGCCAGCTCAGCAGGGGAAGGGGACTATGGCTACACCTTC,CASSAGEGDYGYTF
TRBJ1-1,TRBV12-3/TRBV12-4,NA,NA,TGTGCCAGCAGTTTAGATATGGGGGGGGTCCCTTTCTTT,CASSLDMGGVPFF
TRBJ2-1,TRBV4-1,TRBD1,NA,TGCGCCAGCAGCCAAGACGACAGGGTAGCTGCTGAGCAGTTCTTC,CASSQDDRVAAEQFF
TRBJ2-7,TRBV6-5,TRBD1,NA,TGTGCCAGCAGCCGAGGGGACAGGGGGTACGAGCAGTACTTC,CASSRGDRGYEQYF
TRBJ1-1,TRBV5-1,TRBD1,NA,TGCGCCAGCAGCTCCGGGACAGGGGGTAGGGGGAACACTGAAGCTTTCTTT,CASSSGTGGRGNTEAFF
TRBJ1-1,TRBV10-3,NA,NA,TGTGCCATCAGCGTGCGGGGGCGCCAAGGGTACACTGAAGCTTTCTTT,CAISVRGRQGYTEAFF
TRBJ1-2,TRBV7-2,NA,NA,TGTGCCAGCAGCTTAATTCCCGGACAGCCCAGCTACACCTTC,CASSLIPGQPSYTF
TRBJ1-2,TRBV29-1,NA,NA,TGCAGCGCCCCCTCGGAGGATGGCTACACCTTC,CSAPSEDGYTF
TRBJ2-7,TRBV7-3,NA,few,TGTGCCAGCAGCTTAGGCAGGGCCTACGAGCAGTACTTC,CASSLGRAYEQYF
TRBJ1-3,TRBV3-1/TRBV3-2,NA,NA,TGTGCCAGCGGGTCGGGTAACTCTGGAAACACCATATATTTT,CASGSGNSGNTIYF
TRBJ2-2,TRBV7-2,TRBD1,NA,TGTGCCAGCAGAGATCCGGGACAGGGGGGGACCGGGGAGCTGTTTTTT,CASRDPGQGGTGELFF
TRBJ2-1,TRBV19,NA,few,TGTGCCAGTAGTATAGACCTCTACTATGAGCAGTTCTTC,CASSIDLYYEQFF
TRBJ1-6,TRBV6-5,TRBD1,once,TGTGCCAGCAGGGTTGGACAGGGGACGAATTCACCCCTCCACTTT,CASRVGQGTNSPLHF
TRBJ1-4,TRBV6-6,NA,NA,TGTGCCAGCATGCGAGAGTTTAATGAAAAACTGTTTTTT,CASMREFNEKLFF
TRBJ2-5,TRBV5-1,TRBD2,NA,TGCGCCAGCGGGTTACTAGCGGGGGTACAAGAGACCCAGTACTTC,CASGLLAGVQETQYF
TRBJ1-3,TRBV9,NA,NA,TGTGCCAGCAGCGTAGGGCACTGGGGTGGGGAGAGCTCTGGAAACACCATATATTTT,CASSVGHWGGESSGNTIYF
TRBJ1-1,TRBV21-1,NA,NA,TGTGCCAGCAGCAAAAAGGGGAAGAGGATGGCTGAAGCTTTCTTT,CASSKKGKRMAEAFF
TRBJ2-1,TRBV7-3,TRBD2,once,TGTGCCAGCAGCGATACTAGCGGGAGGGGTGGTGAGCAGTTCTTC,CASSDTSGRGGEQFF
TRBJ1-2,TRBV5-1,NA,NA,TGCGCCAGCAGCCCCGGGTCAGGGTCTTTCGAAGGGTATGGCTACACCTTC,CASSPGSGSFEGYGYTF
TRBJ2-3,TRBV29-1,TRBD1,NA,TGCAGCGTGCTGGGACAGGGCGGAGATACGCAGTATTTT,CSVLGQGGDTQYF
TRBJ1-4,TRBV14,TRBD1,once,TGTGCCAGCAGCCAGTTGACAGGGGCGGCTGAAAAACTGTTTTTT,CASSQLTGAAEKLFF
TRBJ1-6,TRBV6-1,TRBD1,NA,TGTGCCAGCAGTGAAATCCGGACAGGCGGTACACCCCTCCACTTT,CASSEIRTGGTPLHF
TRBJ2-2,TRBV4-1,TRBD2,NA,TGCGCCAGCAGCCAAGGGGTATTACAGGGTAGCGGGAGACGCACCGGGGAGCTGTTTTTT,CASSQGVLQGSGRRTGELFF
TRBJ1-4,TRBV19,NA,NA,TGTGCCAGTTCAGGCGGGAGTGAAAAACTGTTTTTT,CASSGGSEKLFF
TRBJ1-2,TRBV13,TRBD1,NA,TGTGCCAGCAGCTTAGACAGGGGCGGCTACACCTTC,CASSLDRGGYTF
TRBJ1-3,TRBV5-5,NA,NA,TGTGCCAGCAGCTTTTCAGGGACTGGAAACACCATATATTTT,CASSFSGTGNTIYF
TRBJ2-7,TRBV30,TRBD1,NA,TGTGCCTGGACCCCGACAGGGGCAGGGTACGAGCAGTACTTC,CAWTPTGAGYEQYF
TRBJ1-1,TRBV9,NA,NA,TGTGCCAGCAGCTCCTACAGGAGCGGGGACACTGAAGCTTTCTTT,CASSSYRSGDTEAFF
TRBJ1-5,TRBV30,NA,once,TGTGCCTGGAGTCTCCCACAGGGTGGACAGCCCCAGCATTTT,CAWSLPQGGQPQHF
TRBJ2-2,TRBV5-5,NA,NA,TGTGCCAGCAGCTTACCTAGCTCGGTGGAGCTGTTTTTT,CASSLPSSVELFF
TRBJ1-5,TRBV27,NA,NA,TGTGCCAGCCGGACAGCGTATAGCAATCAGCCCCAGCATTTT,CASRTAYSNQPQHF
TRBJ1-5,TRBV6-5,NA,NA,TGTGCCAGCAGTACGACATATAGCAATCAGCCCCAGCATTTT,CASSTTYSNQPQHF
TRBJ2-2,TRBV7-2,TRBD1,once,TGTGCCAGCAGTCGGACAGGCGGCACCGGGGAGCTGTTTTTT,CASSRTGGTGELFF
TRBJ1-2,TRBV18,TRBD1,few,TGTGCCAGCTCACGGGACAGGGCTTCTAACTATGGCTACACCTTC,CASSRDRASNYGYTF
TRBJ2-5,TRBV12-3/TRBV12-4,NA,NA,TGTGCCAGCAGTTTCGACGAGAGGGAGACCCAGTACTTC,CASSFDERETQYF
TRBJ2-5,TRBV13,TRBD2,NA,TGTGCCAGCAGCTTACCTCAGGGAGGGCAAGAGACCCAGTACTTC,CASSLPQGGQETQYF
TRBJ1-4,TRBV4-1,NA,NA,TGCGCCAGCAGCCAAGAACCGGGGGGCGCAGCCCAAAAACTGTTTTTT,CASSQEPGGAAQKLFF
TRBJ1-5,TRBV7-2,TRBD1,once,TGTGCCAGCAGCACGTCAGGGGGTCAGCCCCAGCATTTT,CASSTSGGQPQHF
TRBJ2-4,TRBV2,TRBD1,NA,TGTGCCAGCAGTCGACCACAGGGGGGTAAAAACATTCAGTACTTC,CASSRPQGGKNIQYF
TRBJ2-5,TRBV19,TRBD2,NA,TGTGCCAGGAGCCCTGGCGGGAGATCTGAGACCCAGTACTTC,CARSPGGRSETQYF
TRBJ2-1,TRBV19,NA,NA,TGTGCCAGTAGTATGGATCTTTCGACAGGGAGGTACAATGAGCAGTTCTTC,CASSMDLSTGRYNEQFF